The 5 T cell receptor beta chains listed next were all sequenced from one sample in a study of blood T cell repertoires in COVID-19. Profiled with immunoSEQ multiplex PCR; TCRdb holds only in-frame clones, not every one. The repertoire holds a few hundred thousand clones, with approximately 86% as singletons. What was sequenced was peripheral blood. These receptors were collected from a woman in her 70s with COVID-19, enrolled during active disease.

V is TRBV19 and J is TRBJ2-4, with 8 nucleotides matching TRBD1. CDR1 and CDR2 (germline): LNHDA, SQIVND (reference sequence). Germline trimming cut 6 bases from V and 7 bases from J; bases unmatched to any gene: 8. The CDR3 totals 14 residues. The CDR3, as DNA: TGTGCCAGTAGCGGACAGGGTTTTTTGAACATTCAGTACTTC. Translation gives CASSGQGFLNIQYF.

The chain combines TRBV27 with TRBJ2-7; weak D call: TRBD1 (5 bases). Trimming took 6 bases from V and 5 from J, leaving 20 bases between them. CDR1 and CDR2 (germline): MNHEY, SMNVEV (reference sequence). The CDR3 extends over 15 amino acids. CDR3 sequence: CASRTRRQGLNEQYF. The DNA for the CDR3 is TGTGCCAGCAGGACCCGGCGGCAGGGCCTCAACGAGCAGTACTTC.

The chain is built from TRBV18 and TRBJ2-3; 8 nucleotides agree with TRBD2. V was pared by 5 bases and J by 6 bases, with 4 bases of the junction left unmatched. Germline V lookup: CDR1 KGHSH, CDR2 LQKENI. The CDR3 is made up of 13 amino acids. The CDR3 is CASSSRLADTQYF. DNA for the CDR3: TGTGCCAGCTCATCAAGACTAGCGGATACGCAGTATTTT.

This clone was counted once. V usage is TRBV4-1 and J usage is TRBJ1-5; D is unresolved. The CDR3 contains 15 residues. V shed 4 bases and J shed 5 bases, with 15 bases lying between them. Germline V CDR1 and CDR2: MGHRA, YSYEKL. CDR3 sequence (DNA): TGCGCCAGCAGCCTAAGGAGCCGTTCCGATCAGCCCCAGCATTTT. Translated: CASSLRSRSDQPQHF.

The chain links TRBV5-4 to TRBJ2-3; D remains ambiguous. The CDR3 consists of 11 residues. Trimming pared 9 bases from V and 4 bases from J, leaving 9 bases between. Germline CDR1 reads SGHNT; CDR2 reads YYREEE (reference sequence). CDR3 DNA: TGTGCCACCCAAAGCGCAGATACGCAGTATTTT. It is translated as CATQSADTQYF.